This is a list of T cell receptor beta chains from one sample in a study of cytomegalovirus exposure and HLA in healthy donors. Assay: immunoSEQ multiplex PCR; the TCRdb copy retains only in-frame clones and omits some. The sample includes some 140,000 clones, around 80% of them seen just once. The specimen was PBMCs. All receptors derive from a man aged 25-45 years in good health and CMV-seropositive. Each CDR3 is given with its conserved first and last residue. Fields, in order: D gene, J gene, V gene, clone size, CDR3 length, CDR3 DNA, CDR3 protein. A D gene is named only where the DNA matches it firmly. Size is stated for part of the rows, as once, few or many counts, or as a class when the clone is expanded.

d_gene: -; j_gene: TRBJ2-7; v_gene: TRBV6-1; abundance: -; len: 13; CDR3nt: -; CDR3aa: CATTVAGAYEQYF
d_gene: -; j_gene: TRBJ2-7; v_gene: TRBV6-5; abundance: -; len: 14; CDR3nt: TGTGCCAGCAGTTACTGGGGGCCGGGCTACGAGCAGTACTTC; CDR3aa: CASSYWGPGYEQYF
d_gene: -; j_gene: TRBJ1-1; v_gene: TRBV28; abundance: -; len: 13; CDR3nt: TGTGCCAGCGGCAGGGGCATGAACACTGAAGCTTTCTTT; CDR3aa: CASGRGMNTEAFF
d_gene: -; j_gene: TRBJ2-3; v_gene: TRBV9; abundance: -; len: 19; CDR3nt: TGTGCCAGCAGCGTAGCTGGGGTCGGCGTTGGGGGGACCGCAGATACGCAGTATTTT; CDR3aa: CASSVAGVGVGGTADTQYF
d_gene: TRBD2; j_gene: TRBJ2-1; v_gene: TRBV20-1; abundance: -; len: 11; CDR3nt: TGCAGTGCTAGCGGGGGGGTGGGGCAGTTCTTC; CDR3aa: CSASGGVGQFF
d_gene: -; j_gene: TRBJ1-2; v_gene: TRBV10-3; abundance: -; len: 13; CDR3nt: TGTGCCATCAGTGTAGAGGTAAACTATGGCTACACCTTC; CDR3aa: CAISVEVNYGYTF
d_gene: TRBD1; j_gene: TRBJ2-2; v_gene: TRBV19; abundance: -; len: 15; CDR3nt: TGTGCCAGTCTTAACAGGGGGGTTAACACCGGGGAGCTGTTTTTT; CDR3aa: CASLNRGVNTGELFF
d_gene: TRBD1; j_gene: TRBJ2-3; v_gene: TRBV7-6; abundance: once; len: 13; CDR3nt: TGTGCCAGCAGCTCCAACAGGGGAGATACGCAGTATTTT; CDR3aa: CASSSNRGDTQYF
d_gene: TRBD2; j_gene: TRBJ2-3; v_gene: TRBV19; abundance: -; len: 15; CDR3nt: TGTGCCAGTTCCCACGGGGAGGGCTCGACAGATACGCAGTATTTT; CDR3aa: CASSHGEGSTDTQYF
d_gene: -; j_gene: TRBJ2-1; v_gene: TRBV2; abundance: -; len: 15; CDR3nt: TGTGCCAGCAGTGTAGTGCAGGGAGGTTGGGATGAGCAGTTCTTC; CDR3aa: CASSVVQGGWDEQFF
d_gene: TRBD2; j_gene: TRBJ2-3; v_gene: TRBV7-9; abundance: -; len: 14; CDR3nt: TGTGCCAGCAGCTCCCGGACTAGCGTAAATACGCAGTATTTT; CDR3aa: CASSSRTSVNTQYF
d_gene: TRBD2; j_gene: TRBJ2-1; v_gene: TRBV7-8; abundance: few; len: 17; CDR3nt: TGTGCCAGCAGCGTAGGACTAGCGGGAATTGTTTACAATGAGCAGTTCTTC; CDR3aa: CASSVGLAGIVYNEQFF
d_gene: TRBD2; j_gene: TRBJ2-1; v_gene: TRBV6-5; abundance: -; len: 15; CDR3nt: TGTGCCAGCACGCGGGAGCCGAACTCCTACAATGAGCAGTTCTTC; CDR3aa: CASTREPNSYNEQFF
d_gene: -; j_gene: TRBJ2-5; v_gene: TRBV29-1; abundance: -; len: 13; CDR3nt: TGCAGCGTTGAAGGGGGCAGGGGAGAGACCCAGTACTTC; CDR3aa: CSVEGGRGETQYF
d_gene: -; j_gene: TRBJ2-1; v_gene: TRBV9; abundance: once; len: 16; CDR3nt: TGTGCCAGCAGCGTAGGAACCGGAGGGGAGTACAATGAGCAGTTCTTC; CDR3aa: CASSVGTGGEYNEQFF
d_gene: TRBD1; j_gene: TRBJ1-5; v_gene: TRBV6-1; abundance: -; len: 14; CDR3nt: TGTGCCAGCAGTGGAGACAGGGGGAATCAGCCCCAGCATTTT; CDR3aa: CASSGDRGNQPQHF
d_gene: TRBD2; j_gene: TRBJ2-7; v_gene: TRBV5-6; abundance: -; len: 15; CDR3nt: TGTGCCAGCAGCCGACTAGCGGGCTTAACCTACGAGCAGTACTTC; CDR3aa: CASSRLAGLTYEQYF
d_gene: TRBD2; j_gene: TRBJ2-1; v_gene: TRBV11-3; abundance: -; len: 15; CDR3nt: TGTGCCAGCAGCCCCGCGGGAGCCTCCTACAATGAGCAGTTCTTC; CDR3aa: CASSPAGASYNEQFF
d_gene: -; j_gene: TRBJ2-1; v_gene: TRBV9; abundance: -; len: 14; CDR3nt: TGTGCCAGCAGCGTAGATACAGAAGGCAATGAGCAGTTCTTC; CDR3aa: CASSVDTEGNEQFF
d_gene: TRBD1; j_gene: TRBJ1-4; v_gene: TRBV11-2; abundance: few; len: 16; CDR3nt: TGTGCCAGCAGCTCTGGACAGGGGCTACAGTATGAAAAACTGTTTTTT; CDR3aa: CASSSGQGLQYEKLFF
d_gene: TRBD1; j_gene: TRBJ1-5; v_gene: TRBV19; abundance: -; len: 15; CDR3nt: TGTGCCAGTAGTGCCATCGGACAGGGGGATCAGCCCCAGCATTTT; CDR3aa: CASSAIGQGDQPQHF
d_gene: TRBD2; j_gene: TRBJ2-1; v_gene: TRBV4-2; abundance: -; len: 15; CDR3nt: TGTGCCAGCAGCCAAGATAGGGGTAGCGGGGGAATTCAGTTCTTC; CDR3aa: CASSQDRGSGGIQFF
d_gene: -; j_gene: TRBJ2-7; v_gene: TRBV7-9; abundance: -; len: 14; CDR3nt: TGTTCCAGCAGCTTTTTCGCCAGGGCCGCCGAGCAGTACTTC; CDR3aa: CSSSFFARAAEQYF
d_gene: -; j_gene: TRBJ1-4; v_gene: TRBV28; abundance: -; len: 13; CDR3nt: TGTGCCAGCAGGCTGGGTCAGGGGCGAAAACTGTTTTTT; CDR3aa: CASRLGQGRKLFF
d_gene: TRBD1; j_gene: TRBJ2-5; v_gene: TRBV5-1; abundance: -; len: 15; CDR3nt: TGCGCCAGCAGCGCCGGGACAGAACCTCAAGAGACCCAGTACTTC; CDR3aa: CASSAGTEPQETQYF
d_gene: TRBD1; j_gene: TRBJ1-5; v_gene: TRBV5-5; abundance: few; len: 14; CDR3nt: TGTGCCAGCAGCAAAGACAGGGTGGGTCAGCCCCAGCATTTT; CDR3aa: CASSKDRVGQPQHF
d_gene: -; j_gene: TRBJ1-3; v_gene: TRBV9; abundance: -; len: 16; CDR3nt: TGTGCCAGCAGCCCGCACAGTCTCCCCTCTGGAAACACCATATATTTT; CDR3aa: CASSPHSLPSGNTIYF
d_gene: -; j_gene: TRBJ2-2; v_gene: TRBV6-6; abundance: -; len: 15; CDR3nt: TGTGCCAGCAGTTATCGCCAGACGAACACCGGGGAGCTGTTTTTT; CDR3aa: CASSYRQTNTGELFF
d_gene: -; j_gene: TRBJ2-7; v_gene: TRBV20-1; abundance: -; len: 11; CDR3nt: TGCAGTGCTAGCCAAAGGAGGGAGCAGTACTTC; CDR3aa: CSASQRREQYF
d_gene: -; j_gene: TRBJ2-7; v_gene: TRBV5-6; abundance: -; len: 11; CDR3nt: TGTGCCAGCAGCTTGGCGGGACACCAGTACTTC; CDR3aa: CASSLAGHQYF
d_gene: -; j_gene: TRBJ2-4; v_gene: TRBV5-1; abundance: few; len: 15; CDR3nt: TGCGCCAGCAGCTTTGGTGCGGGGGCGATGGACATTCAGTACTTC; CDR3aa: CASSFGAGAMDIQYF
d_gene: TRBD1; j_gene: TRBJ2-2; v_gene: TRBV7-6; abundance: -; len: 17; CDR3nt: TGTGCCAGCAGCTTAGAGCCGGGACAGGTGAACACCGGGGAGCTGTTTTTT; CDR3aa: CASSLEPGQVNTGELFF
d_gene: TRBD1; j_gene: TRBJ2-2; v_gene: TRBV25-1; abundance: -; len: 14; CDR3nt: TGTGCCAGCAGTGAGGACAGGGGGACCGGGGAGCTGTTTTTT; CDR3aa: CASSEDRGTGELFF
d_gene: -; j_gene: TRBJ1-1; v_gene: TRBV28; abundance: once; len: 14; CDR3nt: TGTGCCAGCACTCCGGCAGGGTTGAACACTGAAGCTTTCTTT; CDR3aa: CASTPAGLNTEAFF
d_gene: -; j_gene: TRBJ2-7; v_gene: TRBV9; abundance: -; len: 17; CDR3nt: TGTGCCAGCAGCGTAGCCCCTGGGCCGACGCCCTCCTACGAGCAGTACTTC; CDR3aa: CASSVAPGPTPSYEQYF
d_gene: TRBD1; j_gene: TRBJ2-3; v_gene: TRBV29-1; abundance: -; len: 17; CDR3nt: TGCAGCGTTGATAAGACAGGGGGCTCCACTAGCACAGATACGCAGTATTTT; CDR3aa: CSVDKTGGSTSTDTQYF
d_gene: TRBD1; j_gene: TRBJ2-2; v_gene: TRBV5-1; abundance: -; len: 15; CDR3nt: TGCGCCAGCAGCTTGGTCGACAGGGTAAGCGGGGAGCTGTTTTTT; CDR3aa: CASSLVDRVSGELFF
d_gene: -; j_gene: TRBJ2-3; v_gene: TRBV9; abundance: few; len: 16; CDR3nt: TGTGCCAGCAGCTCTCCGCCCGCGGAGCCTTTAGATACGCAGTATTTT; CDR3aa: CASSSPPAEPLDTQYF
d_gene: -; j_gene: TRBJ2-1; v_gene: TRBV18; abundance: -; len: 15; CDR3nt: TGTGCCAGCTCACCATTTGTGGGAGGATCGGGTGAGCAGTTCTTC; CDR3aa: CASSPFVGGSGEQFF
d_gene: TRBD1; j_gene: TRBJ2-5; v_gene: TRBV5-1; abundance: -; len: 15; CDR3nt: TGCGCCAGCAGCAGGGGGGACAGGCAACAAGAGACCCAGTACTTC; CDR3aa: CASSRGDRQQETQYF
d_gene: -; j_gene: TRBJ2-2; v_gene: TRBV7-9; abundance: -; len: 16; CDR3nt: TGTGCCAGCAGCCCTAGGGGGAGCAGCGACACCGGGGAGCTGTTTTTT; CDR3aa: CASSPRGSSDTGELFF
d_gene: -; j_gene: TRBJ2-7; v_gene: TRBV7-2; abundance: -; len: 14; CDR3nt: TGTGCCAGCAGCTTAGCGGTCAGCTCCTACGAGCAGTACTTC; CDR3aa: CASSLAVSSYEQYF
d_gene: -; j_gene: TRBJ1-2; v_gene: TRBV28; abundance: -; len: 12; CDR3nt: TGTGCCAGCAGTTTAGGAGGGCATGGCTACACCTTC; CDR3aa: CASSLGGHGYTF
d_gene: -; j_gene: TRBJ2-3; v_gene: TRBV7-2; abundance: -; len: 16; CDR3nt: TGTGCCAGCAGCTTAGCGCTCGGGGGGCGAGGAGATACGCAGTATTTT; CDR3aa: CASSLALGGRGDTQYF
d_gene: -; j_gene: TRBJ2-3; v_gene: TRBV11-3; abundance: once; len: 15; CDR3nt: TGTGCCAGCAGCTTACAGGGTTCTAGCACAGATACGCAGTATTTT; CDR3aa: CASSLQGSSTDTQYF
d_gene: -; j_gene: TRBJ2-3; v_gene: TRBV7-6; abundance: -; len: 14; CDR3nt: TGTGCCAGCAGCCCCGGTCTGGGCGCAGATACGCAGTATTTT; CDR3aa: CASSPGLGADTQYF
d_gene: TRBD1; j_gene: TRBJ2-1; v_gene: TRBV30; abundance: -; len: 15; CDR3nt: TGTGCCTGGCTCAGCGCGGGGACAGGGATAGATGAGCAGTTCTTC; CDR3aa: CAWLSAGTGIDEQFF
d_gene: TRBD2; j_gene: TRBJ2-7; v_gene: TRBV7-2; abundance: -; len: 14; CDR3nt: TGTGCCAGCAGCTCTAACTCGGGGGGCTACGAGCAGTACTTC; CDR3aa: CASSSNSGGYEQYF
d_gene: -; j_gene: TRBJ2-7; v_gene: TRBV29-1; abundance: -; len: 14; CDR3nt: TGCAGCGTTGTAACCGAATACCTTACGGGCGAGCAGTACTTC; CDR3aa: CSVVTEYLTGEQYF